Listed below are T cell receptor beta chains from one sample, sequenced in a study of T cell repertoires in cytomegalovirus infection. TCRdb processed the reads anew with MiXCR; each CDR3 protein has one entry. Here the sample spans about 360,000 distinct CDR3 sequences, around a sixth being singletons. Sequencing was carried out using PBMCs. The source of these receptors is a human donor in good health (CMV status not recorded). Some clones in this sample may be carry-over from other donors' samples. Each CDR3 is given with its conserved first and last residue. Each record gives: D gene, clone size, J gene, V gene, CDR3 length, CDR3 protein, CDR3 DNA. The D gene is left open where the match is weak. Expanded clones are given a class, and other clones once, few, many or no size at all.

>TRBD1|few|TRBJ1-2|TRBV19|12
CASSLGGDGYTF
TGTGCCAGTAGTCTAGGGGGCGATGGCTACACCTTC
>.|.|TRBJ2-1|TRBV2|12
CASSGAINEQFF
TGTGCCAGCAGTGGAGCTATCAATGAGCAGTTCTTC
>.|many|TRBJ1-3|TRBV7-6|15
CASSKDAKSGNTIYF
TGTGCCAGCAGCAAGGACGCGAAATCTGGAAACACCATATATTTT
>.|.|TRBJ2-1|TRBV19|13
CASSTQVANEQFF
TGTGCCAGTAGTACCCAGGTCGCAAATGAGCAGTTCTTC
>.|.|TRBJ2-7|TRBV4-2|12
CASSQDLAEQYF
TGTGCCAGCAGCCAAGATCTTGCCGAGCAGTACTTC
>.|few|TRBJ1-5|TRBV11-2|15
CASSEGTRENQPQHF
TGTGCCAGCAGCGAGGGGACCAGGGAGAATCAGCCCCAGCATTTT
>.|few|TRBJ2-3|TRBV7-4|15
CASSPQGSSTDTQYF
TGTGCCAGCAGCCCCCAGGGGAGTAGCACAGATACGCAGTATTTT
>TRBD1|few|TRBJ1-2|TRBV29-1|13
CSARTGNSDGYTF
TGCAGCGCTCGGACAGGGAATAGCGATGGCTACACCTTC
>.|few|TRBJ1-5|TRBV3-1|15
CASSQRGGGRQPQHF
TGTGCCAGCAGCCAACGCGGAGGGGGACGTCAGCCCCAGCATTTT
>.|few|TRBJ2-2|TRBV6-5|11
CASTTTGELFF
TGTGCCAGCACCACCACCGGGGAGCTGTTTTTT
>.|many|TRBJ2-3|TRBV12-3/TRBV12-4|15
CASSFRAWDTDTQYF
TGTGCCAGCAGTTTCAGGGCTTGGGACACAGATACGCAGTATTTT
>.|many|TRBJ2-1|TRBV6-1|13
CASLYDRPNEQFF
TGTGCCAGCTTATACGACAGACCCAATGAGCAGTTCTTC
>.|.|TRBJ2-5|TRBV7-9|15
CASSSWTSYQETQYF
TGTGCCAGCAGCTCTTGGACGTCGTACCAAGAGACCCAGTACTTC
>TRBD1|.|TRBJ1-2|TRBV6-5|16
CASSYSPGQDRYGYTF
TGTGCCAGCAGTTACTCACCGGGACAGGACCGATATGGCTACACCTTC